These 32 T cell receptor beta chains came from one sample sequenced in a study of identical twins. TCRdb re-analysed the 5' RACE reads in MiXCR, keeping a single row per CDR3 protein. This table has a few hundred thousand distinct CDR3 sequences, around 8.8% appearing once. This sample was shared with a second study, whose subject was yellow fever vaccine responses in identical twins.

The sample taken for sequencing was memory (CD45RO+) T cells sorted from blood. These TCRs come from a woman aged 18-29 years in good health.

This clonotype was counted a few times. This chain connects TRBV20-1 to TRBJ2-6; 9 positions agree with TRBD1. Germline V gene lookup returns CDR1 DFQATT and CDR2 SNEGSKA (reference sequence). V dropped 6 bases and J dropped 2; count of bases not matched to a gene: 5. This CDR3 comprises 15 residues. CDR3 coding DNA: TGCAGTGCCCGGACAGGGGCTACTGGGGCCAACGTCCTGACTTTC. This translates into CSARTGATGANVLTF.

Only a few counts were recorded for this clonotype. This chain joins TRBV3-1 and TRBJ2-4, with D hard to call. Per the germline V gene, CDR1 is LGHDT and CDR2 is YNNKEL (reference sequence). The CDR3 covers 16 residues. V was shortened by 1 base and J by 6 bases, with 16 bases between the two germline ends. This chain's CDR3 is CASSQGIGLVLNIQYF. The DNA for the CDR3 is TGTGCCAGCAGCCAAGGTATCGGGCTAGTTCTAAACATTCAGTACTTC.

This clonotype has ten or more counts. The chain links TRBV5-1 to TRBJ1-1; tentative D call: TRBD1 (5 bases). Trimming removed 4 bases at V and 1 base at J, with 8 bases between. Germline CDR1 reads SGHRS; CDR2 reads YFSETQ. The CDR3 is 13 amino acids. The chain's CDR3 is CASSPQANTEAFF. The CDR3 DNA sequence: TGCGCCAGCAGCCCACAGGCGAACACTGAAGCTTTCTTT.

This clonotype came up a few times. V usage is TRBV19 and J usage is TRBJ2-3, with D perhaps given as TRBD1 or TRBD2 (5 bases each). The V gene lost 7 bases and the J gene lost 4 bases, with 15 bases spanning the gap. The CDR3 sequence is 14 residues long. CDR1 and CDR2 from the germline V gene are LNHDA and SQIVND (reference sequence). The CDR3 here is CASKGHGESDTQYF. In DNA form, the CDR3 reads TGTGCCAGTAAAGGACATGGGGAGTCAGATACGCAGTATTTT.

V and J are TRBV28 and TRBJ2-1; 10 bases are shared with TRBD1. The trim removed 7 bases at V and 1 base at J, leaving 16 bases unmatched. CDR3 length equals 19 residues. In germline, CDR1 is MDHEN, CDR2 SYDVKM. CDR3 residues: CASNWDRGSARGSYNEQFF. DNA of the CDR3: TGTGCCAGCAATTGGGACAGGGGATCAGCCAGGGGTTCCTACAATGAGCAGTTCTTC.

This clonotype was observed at least ten times. The chain combines TRBV5-5 with TRBJ2-1, with 15 bases matching TRBD2. Looked up from germline, CDR1 is SGHKS and CDR2 is YYEKEE (reference sequence). The CDR3 loop spans 16 amino acids. Losses at the gene ends were 4 bases for V and 6 bases for J; bases not matched to a gene: 5. Written as DNA, the CDR3 is TGTGCCAGCAGCACCGGGACTAGCGGGAGGCTCAATGAGCAGTTCTTC. Protein: CASSTGTSGRLNEQFF.

The gene calls are TRBV15 and TRBJ1-1, with D maybe TRBD1 (5 bases). This CDR3 spans 15 amino acids. Trimming pared 5 bases from V and 1 base from J, leaving 14 bases between. Germline V gives CDR1 LNHNV, CDR2 YYDKDF (reference sequence). As DNA, the CDR3 is TGTGCCACCAGCCCTGGGGGACGGAAGAACACTGAAGCTTTCTTT. This encodes CATSPGGRKNTEAFF.

This clonotype was recorded at least ten times. The J gene is TRBJ2-3, the V gene TRBV12-3 or TRBV12-4; D gene ambiguous. The V end lost 5 bases, the J end lost 12 bases, and 21 bases lay between the germline ends. The CDR3 extends over 14 amino acids. CDR3 sequence reads: CASSKGSNVPPQYF. The CDR3 bases are TGTGCCAGCAGTAAAGGGTCCAACGTCCCCCCCCAGTATTTT.

This chain uses TRBV15 with TRBJ2-7; tentatively, D is TRBD1 (5 bases). There are 14 residues in the CDR3. Trimming stripped 1 base from V and 2 bases from J, with 9 bases between. CDR1 is LNHNV, CDR2 YYDKDF, per germline (reference sequence). CDR3 region: CATSRVGQTYEQYF. CDR3 sequence (DNA): TGTGCCACCAGCAGAGTGGGGCAGACCTACGAGCAGTACTTC.

This clonotype was counted a few times. The chain combines TRBV2 with TRBJ2-3; 7 positions match TRBD1. J lost 1 base, V lost 7 bases, and 8 bases had no gene match. The CDR3 runs to 15 residues. In germline, CDR1 is SNHLY, CDR2 FYNNEI. Here the CDR3 DNA reads TGTGCCAGCATACTACAGGGGTTAGGCACAGATACGCAGTATTTT. Its translation is CASILQGLGTDTQYF.

The chain joins TRBV5-1 to TRBJ2-1; TRBD2 is a possible D gene (5 bases). The CDR3 contains 15 residues. Germline V lookup: CDR1 SGHRS, CDR2 YFSETQ. The V and J ends lost 0 bases and 2 bases respectively, with 9 bases between them. The CDR3 DNA sequence: TGCGCCAGCAGCTTGGAATCTAGCACCTACAATGAGCAGTTCTTC. It codes for CASSLESSTYNEQFF.

At least ten counts were recorded for this clonotype. This chain joins TRBV4-1 and TRBJ2-3; 9 nucleotides agree with TRBD2. V lost 1 base to trimming and J lost 2 bases; unmatched junction nucleotides: 7. This CDR3 is 17 amino acids long. Looked up from germline, CDR1 is MGHRA and CDR2 is YSYEKL. The CDR3 protein is CASSQGHSGSSTDTQYF. CDR3 sequence (DNA): TGCGCCAGCAGCCAAGGACATAGCGGGAGTTCCACAGATACGCAGTATTTT.

As for this clonotype: A much more abundant neighbour one base away suggests this may be a read error. This chain links TRBV28 with TRBJ1-1; tentative D call: TRBD1 (5 bases). Looked up from germline, CDR1 is MDHEN and CDR2 is SYDVKM. There are 14 residues in the CDR3. Trimming left V 3 bases short and J 3 bases short, with 11 bases between. The CDR3: CASSFQGPHTEAFF. The CDR3 DNA follows: TGTGCCAGCAGTTTCCAGGGACCGCACACTGAAGCTTTCTTT.

This clonotype appeared many times. CDR3: CASSLGGAGSTDTQYF. The CDR3 DNA is TGCGCCAGCAGCTTGGGGGGGGCCGGGAGCACAGATACGCAGTATTTT. This rearrangement joins TRBV5-1 to TRBJ2-3, with D perhaps assigned TRBD1 or TRBD2 (6 bases each). The germline V gene has CDR1 SGHRS and CDR2 YFSETQ. The CDR3 extends over 16 amino acids. The germline V and J ends were trimmed by 0 bases and 0 bases, with 11 bases remaining between them.

This clonotype came up a few times. The chain employs TRBV20-1 and TRBJ2-1; TRBD2 might be the D (6 bases). Between the trimmed V and J ends, which lost 4 bases and 2 bases, there was a span of 18 bases. The CDR3 sequence is 16 residues long. CDR1 and CDR2 from the germline V gene are DFQATT and SNEGSKA (reference sequence). The chain's CDR3 is CSATDALVAAYNEQFF. The CDR3 region has the DNA TGCAGTGCTACCGACGCCTTGGTAGCGGCCTACAATGAGCAGTTCTTC.

The chain has TRBV6-1 and TRBJ2-1, with D possibly being TRBD1 (6 bases). The CDR3 runs 15 residues. Germline V gene lookup returns CDR1 MNHNS and CDR2 SASEGT. Deletions cut 2 bases from V and 6 bases from J, with 14 bases between. The CDR3, as DNA: TGTGCCAGCAGTGAAAAGAAACAGGGACCCAATGAGCAGTTCTTC. It specifies CASSEKKQGPNEQFF.

This clonotype was detected ten times or more. The chain employs TRBV2 and TRBJ1-1; D not certain. CDR3 length equals 13 residues. Germline V gene data show CDR1 as SNHLY and CDR2 as FYNNEI. Trimming left V 11 bases short and J 0 bases short, with 13 bases between. The CDR3: CAGQTGMNTEAFF. CDR3 nucleotides: TGTGCCGGGCAGACCGGAATGAACACTGAAGCTTTCTTT. Full variable domain (rest looked up from reference TRBV2 and TRBJ1-1): EPEVTQTPSHQVTQMGQEVILRCVPISNHLYFYWYRQILGQKVEFLVSFYNNEISEKSEIFDDQFSVERPDGSNFTLKIRSTKLEDSAMYFCAGQTGMNTEAFFGQGTRLTVV.

CDR3 nucleotide sequence: TGTGCCACCAGTGATCCGGGACAGGGTCCGTACGAGCAGTACTTC. Protein product: CATSDPGQGPYEQYF. The chain recombines TRBV24-1 with TRBJ2-7; TRBD1 aligns across 9 bases. J lost 4 bases, V lost 3 bases, and 6 bases had no gene match. CDR3 length: 15 amino acids. Germline loops: CDR1 KGHDR, CDR2 SFDVKD.

This clonotype showed up many times. The V gene is TRBV20-1, the J gene TRBJ2-2; 11 nucleotides agree with TRBD2. Germline CDR1 and CDR2: DFQATT and SNEGSKA (reference sequence). This CDR3 has 16 residues. Losses at the gene ends were 2 bases for V and 0 bases for J; bases not matched to a gene: 2. The CDR3 loop is CSARPSGRPNTGELFF. CDR3 bases: TGCAGTGCTAGACCTAGCGGGAGGCCGAACACCGGGGAGCTGTTTTTT.

The J gene is TRBJ2-7, the V gene TRBV6-5; TRBD1 agrees at 9 bases. This CDR3 is 16 amino acids long. V was clipped by 0 bases and J by 5 bases; unmatched bases: 8. Germline V gives CDR1 MNHEY, CDR2 SVGAGI. The CDR3 sequence: CASSYSRTGAAHEQYF. CDR3 coding DNA: TGTGCCAGCAGTTACTCCCGGACAGGGGCTGCCCACGAGCAGTACTTC.

V gene TRBV27 combines with J gene TRBJ2-1, with 15 bases aligning to TRBD2. The V gene's germline CDR1 is MNHEY and CDR2 SMNVEV (reference sequence). This CDR3 is built from 17 residues. With V trimmed by 4 bases and J by 6 bases, 7 bases remained unmatched. The CDR3 loop reads CASSSGTSGGWGNEQFF. The CDR3 bases are TGTGCCAGCAGTTCCGGGACTAGCGGGGGGTGGGGCAATGAGCAGTTCTTC.

The chain combines TRBV9 with TRBJ2-5; TRBD2 matches at 10 bases. V trimming: 4 bases; J trimming: 6 bases; junction bases outside the gene matches: 9. The CDR3 runs to 15 residues. The germline V gene has CDR1 SGDLS and CDR2 YYNGEE. The CDR3 sequence is CASSTSGGAGQTQYF. The CDR3 DNA reads TGTGCCAGCAGCACCAGCGGGGGGGCCGGGCAGACCCAGTACTTC.

This clonotype showed up just a few times. CDR3 sequence (DNA): TGCAGCGTTATGGGCTCTGGGGCCAACGTCCTGACTTTC. Protein product: CSVMGSGANVLTF. The gene calls are TRBV29-1 and TRBJ2-6; D is undetermined. V lost 5 bases, J lost 0 bases, and 5 bases lay in between. CDR3 length: 13 amino acids. Germline loops: CDR1 SQVTM, CDR2 ANQGSEA.

This clonotype appeared a few times. This chain connects TRBV27 to TRBJ2-5; possible D gene TRBD2, 5 bases. Germline lookup yields CDR1 MNHEY and CDR2 SMNVEV (reference sequence). The length of the CDR3 is 14 residues. The ends were cut back, 7 bases at V and 5 bases at J, with 17 bases in the middle. Here the CDR3 reads CASTRRGPGETQYF. The CDR3 DNA follows: TGTGCCAGCACCCGGCGAGGGCCGGGGGAGACCCAGTACTTC.

This chain joins TRBV10-2 and TRBJ1-1; no clear D. Germline CDR1 reads WSHSY; CDR2 reads SAAADI. The CDR3 has 12 residues. The V end was cut by 4 bases, the J end by 7 bases, with 10 bases between. The CDR3: CASSGRVGEAFF. The DNA for the CDR3 is TGCGCCAGCAGTGGGAGGGTTGGTGAAGCTTTCTTT.

This clonotype was detected ten times or more. The chain recombines TRBV11-2 with TRBJ2-1, with 7 positions matching TRBD2. The ends lost 1 base at V and 4 bases at J; junction bases unmatched: 7. The CDR3 extends over 16 amino acids. Germline V gene sequence: CDR1 SGHAT, CDR2 FQNNGV. The CDR3 loop reads CASSLGGEGDYNEQFF. In DNA, the CDR3 is TGTGCCAGCAGCTTAGGTGGGGAGGGCGATTACAATGAGCAGTTCTTC.

This clonotype was seen more than once but under ten times. The chain joins TRBV6-1 to TRBJ2-7, with 13 positions matching TRBD2. The CDR3 spans 18 residues. Per germline, CDR1 MNHNS and CDR2 SASEGT. V lost 5 bases to trimming and J lost 2 bases; unmatched junction nucleotides: 12. The CDR3 nucleotides are TGTGCCAGCAGTACCAGGACTAGCGGGAGAAAAAAAGCCTACGAGCAGTACTTC. Residues: CASSTRTSGRKKAYEQYF.

The chain has TRBV2 and TRBJ1-6; D uncertain. Germline V gives CDR1 SNHLY, CDR2 FYNNEI. With 5 bases removed from V and 8 bases from J, the gap between germline ends came to 4 bases. There are 11 residues in the CDR3. The CDR3 protein is CASSSYSPLHF. As DNA, the CDR3 is TGTGCCAGCAGTTCCTATTCACCCCTCCACTTT.

The V call is TRBV7-3, the J call TRBJ2-1, with 8 bases fitting TRBD2. The ends lost 3 bases at V and 8 bases at J; junction bases unmatched: 12. The V gene's germline CDR1 is SGHTA and CDR2 FQGTGA. The CDR3 covers 16 residues. CDR3 in DNA: TGTGCCAGCAGCTTTACGGGGGGGCAGGCCACTGATGAGCAGTTCTTC. Its translation is CASSFTGGQATDEQFF.

This clonotype was seen at least ten times. This sequence joins TRBV7-8 and TRBJ2-1; D is perhaps TRBD2 (6 bases). V was cut by 5 bases and J by 9 bases, with 11 bases left in between. CDR1 SGHVS and CDR2 FQNEAQ come from the germline V gene. This CDR3 comprises 12 residues. The CDR3 protein is CASSGKAGEQFF. The CDR3 DNA reads as TGTGCCAGCAGCGGGAAAGCGGGTGAGCAGTTCTTC.

This clonotype was detected ten times or more. The chain recombines TRBV12-3 or TRBV12-4 with TRBJ2-3; tentative D call: TRBD2 (6 bases). CDR3 size: 14 residues. V was pared by 5 bases and J by 3 bases, with 12 bases between. Here the CDR3 DNA reads TGTGCCAGCAGTCGACGGACTACAACAGATACGCAGTATTTT. Translation gives CASSRRTTTDTQYF.

This clonotype was observed at least ten times. This chain connects TRBV28 to TRBJ2-1; D possibly uses TRBD1 or TRBD2 (5 bases each). The CDR3 length is 15 residues. CDR1 and CDR2 (germline): MDHEN, SYDVKM. The V end lost 2 bases, the J end lost 9 bases, and 17 bases lay between the germline ends. The CDR3 is CASSLRGAGTGEQFF. The CDR3 DNA follows: TGTGCCAGCAGTTTACGTGGGGCCGGGACGGGTGAGCAGTTCTTC.